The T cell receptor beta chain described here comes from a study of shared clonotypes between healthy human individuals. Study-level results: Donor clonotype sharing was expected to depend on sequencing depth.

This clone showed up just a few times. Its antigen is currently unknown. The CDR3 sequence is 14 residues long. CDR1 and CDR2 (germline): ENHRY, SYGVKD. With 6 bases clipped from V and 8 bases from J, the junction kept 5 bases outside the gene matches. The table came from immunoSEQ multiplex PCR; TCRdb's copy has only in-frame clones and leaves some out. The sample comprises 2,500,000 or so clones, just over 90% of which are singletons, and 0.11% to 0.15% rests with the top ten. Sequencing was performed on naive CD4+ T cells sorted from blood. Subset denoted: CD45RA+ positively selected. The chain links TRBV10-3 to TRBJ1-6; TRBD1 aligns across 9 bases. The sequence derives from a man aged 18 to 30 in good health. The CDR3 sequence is CAISQTGGDSPLHF. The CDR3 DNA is TGTGCCATCAGCCAGACAGGGGGGGATTCACCCCTCCACTTT.